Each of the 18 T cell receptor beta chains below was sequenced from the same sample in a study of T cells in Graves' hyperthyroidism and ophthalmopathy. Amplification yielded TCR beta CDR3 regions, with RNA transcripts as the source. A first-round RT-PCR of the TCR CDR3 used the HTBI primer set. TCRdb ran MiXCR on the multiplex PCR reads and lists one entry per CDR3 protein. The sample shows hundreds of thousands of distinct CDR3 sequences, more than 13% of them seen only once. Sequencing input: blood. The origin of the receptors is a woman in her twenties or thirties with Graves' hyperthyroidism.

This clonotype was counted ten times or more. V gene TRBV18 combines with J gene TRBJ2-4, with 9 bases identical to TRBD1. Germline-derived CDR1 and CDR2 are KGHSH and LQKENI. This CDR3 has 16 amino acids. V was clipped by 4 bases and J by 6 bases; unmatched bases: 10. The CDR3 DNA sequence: TGTGCCAGCTCACACGCGAAGGGACAGGGAGGAAACATTCAGTACTTC. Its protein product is CASSHAKGQGGNIQYF.

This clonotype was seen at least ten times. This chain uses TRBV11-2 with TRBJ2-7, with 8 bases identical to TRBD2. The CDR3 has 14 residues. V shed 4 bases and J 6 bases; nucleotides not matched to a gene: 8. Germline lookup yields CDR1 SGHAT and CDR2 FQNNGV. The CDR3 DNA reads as TGTGCCAGCAGCTCCGAGCGCGCGGGAGGCGAGCAGTACTTC. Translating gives CASSSERAGGEQYF.

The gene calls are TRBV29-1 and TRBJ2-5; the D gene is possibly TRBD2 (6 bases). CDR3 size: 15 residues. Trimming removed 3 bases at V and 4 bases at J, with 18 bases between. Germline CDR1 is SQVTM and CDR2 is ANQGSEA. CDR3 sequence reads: CSVEGTSGHRETQYF. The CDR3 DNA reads TGCAGCGTTGAGGGGACCAGCGGGCATCGAGAGACCCAGTACTTC.

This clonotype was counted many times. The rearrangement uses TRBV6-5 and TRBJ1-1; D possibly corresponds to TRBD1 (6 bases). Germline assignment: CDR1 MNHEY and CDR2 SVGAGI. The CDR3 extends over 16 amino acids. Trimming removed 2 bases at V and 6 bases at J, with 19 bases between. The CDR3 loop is CASSYGSLGAASEAFF. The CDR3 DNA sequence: TGTGCCAGCAGTTACGGGTCTTTGGGGGCGGCTTCTGAAGCTTTCTTT.

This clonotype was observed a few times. The CDR3 DNA sequence: TGTGCCAGCATTGAGGCAGGGGCGTCCAATCAGCCCCAGCATTTT. Encoded protein: CASIEAGASNQPQHF. The chain employs TRBV28 and TRBJ1-5; D is perhaps TRBD1 (6 bases). Germline V gives CDR1 MDHEN, CDR2 SYDVKM. V was shortened by 7 bases and J by 3 bases, with 16 bases between the two germline ends. The CDR3 runs to 15 residues.

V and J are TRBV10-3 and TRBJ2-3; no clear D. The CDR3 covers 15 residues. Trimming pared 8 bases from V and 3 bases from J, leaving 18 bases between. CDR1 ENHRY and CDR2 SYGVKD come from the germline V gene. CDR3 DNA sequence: TGTGCCATCGGGGATGATTCTCGCCGAACAGATACGCAGTATTTT. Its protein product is CAIGDDSRRTDTQYF.

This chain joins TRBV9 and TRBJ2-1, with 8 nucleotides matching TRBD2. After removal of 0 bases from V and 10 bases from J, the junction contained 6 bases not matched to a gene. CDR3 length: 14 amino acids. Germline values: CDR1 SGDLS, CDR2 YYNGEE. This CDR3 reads CASSVDGRDHEQFF. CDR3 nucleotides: TGTGCCAGCAGCGTAGACGGGAGGGACCACGAGCAGTTCTTC.

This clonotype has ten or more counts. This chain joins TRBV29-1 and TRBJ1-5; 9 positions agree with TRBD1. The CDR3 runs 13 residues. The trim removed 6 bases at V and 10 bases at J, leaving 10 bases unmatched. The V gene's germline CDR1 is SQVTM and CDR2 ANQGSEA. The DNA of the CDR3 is TGCAGCGTGGTGGACAGGGGATTAGGACCCCAGCATTTT. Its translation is CSVVDRGLGPQHF.

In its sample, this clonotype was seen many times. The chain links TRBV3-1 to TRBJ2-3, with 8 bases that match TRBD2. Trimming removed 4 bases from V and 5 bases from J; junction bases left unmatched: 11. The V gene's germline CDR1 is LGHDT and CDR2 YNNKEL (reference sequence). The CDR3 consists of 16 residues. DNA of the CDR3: TGTGCCAGCAGCCTTCGGACTAGCCGACCCCAAGATACGCAGTATTTT. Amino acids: CASSLRTSRPQDTQYF.

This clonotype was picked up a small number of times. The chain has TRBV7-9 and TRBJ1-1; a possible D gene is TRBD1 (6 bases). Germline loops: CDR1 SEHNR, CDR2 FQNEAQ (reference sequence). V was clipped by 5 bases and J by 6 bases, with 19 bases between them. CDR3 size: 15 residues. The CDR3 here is CASSPAGTMRSEAFF. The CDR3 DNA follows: TGTGCCAGCAGCCCAGCCGGGACAATGCGCTCTGAAGCTTTCTTT. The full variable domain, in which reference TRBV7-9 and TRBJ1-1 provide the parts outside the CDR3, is DTGVSQNPRHKITKRGQNVTFRCDPISEHNRLYWYRQTLGQGPEFLTYFQNEAQLEKSRLLSDRFSAERPKGSFSTLEIQRTEQGDSAMYLCASSPAGTMRSEAFFGQGTRLTVV.

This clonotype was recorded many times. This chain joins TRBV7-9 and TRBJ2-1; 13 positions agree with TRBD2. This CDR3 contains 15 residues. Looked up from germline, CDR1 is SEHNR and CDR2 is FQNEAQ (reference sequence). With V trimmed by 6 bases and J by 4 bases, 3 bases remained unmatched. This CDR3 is CASSLTSGGYNEQFF. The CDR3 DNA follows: TGTGCCAGCAGTTTGACTAGCGGGGGGTACAATGAGCAGTTCTTC. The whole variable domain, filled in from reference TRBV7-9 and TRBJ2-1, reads DTGVSQNPRHKITKRGQNVTFRCDPISEHNRLYWYRQTLGQGPEFLTYFQNEAQLEKSRLLSDRFSAERPKGSFSTLEIQRTEQGDSAMYLCASSLTSGGYNEQFFGPGTRLTVL.

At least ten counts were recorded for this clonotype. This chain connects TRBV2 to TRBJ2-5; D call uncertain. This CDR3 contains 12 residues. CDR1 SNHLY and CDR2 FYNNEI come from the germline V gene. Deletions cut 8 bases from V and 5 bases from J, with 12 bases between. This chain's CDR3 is CASGWGGETQYF. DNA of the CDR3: TGTGCCAGCGGGTGGGGTGGGGAGACCCAGTACTTC.

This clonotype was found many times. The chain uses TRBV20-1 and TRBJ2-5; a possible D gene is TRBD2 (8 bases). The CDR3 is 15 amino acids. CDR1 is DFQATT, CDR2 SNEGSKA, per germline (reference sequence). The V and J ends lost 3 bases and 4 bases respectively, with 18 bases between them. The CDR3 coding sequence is TGCAGTGCTAGGGGGACAGCCCGGGAGGGAGAGACCCAGTACTTC. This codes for CSARGTAREGETQYF.

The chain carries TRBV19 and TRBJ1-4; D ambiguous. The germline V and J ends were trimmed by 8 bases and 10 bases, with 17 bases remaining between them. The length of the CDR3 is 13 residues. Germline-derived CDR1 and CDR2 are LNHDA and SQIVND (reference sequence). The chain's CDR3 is CASVGPREGKLFF. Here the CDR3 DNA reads TGTGCCAGTGTCGGACCCCGAGAAGGAAAACTGTTTTTT.

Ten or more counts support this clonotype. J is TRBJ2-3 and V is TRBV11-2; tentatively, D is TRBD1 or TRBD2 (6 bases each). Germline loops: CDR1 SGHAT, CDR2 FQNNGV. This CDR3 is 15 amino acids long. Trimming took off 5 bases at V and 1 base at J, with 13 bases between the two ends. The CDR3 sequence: CASSPQRGGTDTQYF. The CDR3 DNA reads TGTGCCAGCAGCCCCCAAAGGGGGGGCACAGATACGCAGTATTTT. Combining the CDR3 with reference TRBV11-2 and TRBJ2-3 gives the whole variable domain EAGVAQSPRYKIIEKRQSVAFWCNPISGHATLYWYQQILGQGPKLLIQFQNNGVVDDSQLPKDRFSAERLKGVDSTLKIQPAKLEDSAVYLCASSPQRGGTDTQYFGPGTRLTVL.

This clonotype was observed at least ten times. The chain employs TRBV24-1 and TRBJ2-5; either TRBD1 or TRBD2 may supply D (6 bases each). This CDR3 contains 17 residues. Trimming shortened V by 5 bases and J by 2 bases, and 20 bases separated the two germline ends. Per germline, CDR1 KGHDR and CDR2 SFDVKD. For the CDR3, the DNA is TGTGCCACCAGTGTCCCTGGGGGGTCGGGGACACAAGAGACCCAGTACTTC. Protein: CATSVPGGSGTQETQYF.

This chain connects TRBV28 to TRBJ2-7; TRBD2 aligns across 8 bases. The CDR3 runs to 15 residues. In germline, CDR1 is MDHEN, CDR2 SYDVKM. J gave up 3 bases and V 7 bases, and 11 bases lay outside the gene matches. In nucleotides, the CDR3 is TGTGCCAGCAATGACTCGGGACTAGGGCGCTACGAGCAGTACTTC. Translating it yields CASNDSGLGRYEQYF.

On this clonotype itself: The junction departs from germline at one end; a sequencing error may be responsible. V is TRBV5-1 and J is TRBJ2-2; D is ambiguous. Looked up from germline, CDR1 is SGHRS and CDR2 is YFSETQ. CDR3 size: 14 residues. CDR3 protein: CAGSLTEFTGELFF. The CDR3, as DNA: TGCGCCGGCAGTTTGACGGAGTTCACCGGGGAGCTGTTTTTT.